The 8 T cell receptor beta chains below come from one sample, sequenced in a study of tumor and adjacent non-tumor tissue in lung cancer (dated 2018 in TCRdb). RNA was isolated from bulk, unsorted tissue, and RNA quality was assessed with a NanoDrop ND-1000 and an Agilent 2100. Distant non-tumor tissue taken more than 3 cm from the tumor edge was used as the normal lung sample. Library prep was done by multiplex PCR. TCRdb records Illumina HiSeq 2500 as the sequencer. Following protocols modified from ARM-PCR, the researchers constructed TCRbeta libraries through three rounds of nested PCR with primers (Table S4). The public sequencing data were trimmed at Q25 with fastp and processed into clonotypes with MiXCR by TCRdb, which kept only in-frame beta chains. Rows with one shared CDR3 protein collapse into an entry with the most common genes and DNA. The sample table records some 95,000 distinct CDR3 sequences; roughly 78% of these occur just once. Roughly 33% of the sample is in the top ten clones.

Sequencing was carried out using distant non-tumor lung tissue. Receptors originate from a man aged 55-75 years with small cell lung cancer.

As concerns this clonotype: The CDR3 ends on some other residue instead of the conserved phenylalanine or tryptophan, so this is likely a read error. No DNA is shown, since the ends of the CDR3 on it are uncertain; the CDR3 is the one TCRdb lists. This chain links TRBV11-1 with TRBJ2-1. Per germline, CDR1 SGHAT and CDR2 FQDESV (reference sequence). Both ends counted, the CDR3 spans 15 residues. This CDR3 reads CASSLERTTYNEHLC.

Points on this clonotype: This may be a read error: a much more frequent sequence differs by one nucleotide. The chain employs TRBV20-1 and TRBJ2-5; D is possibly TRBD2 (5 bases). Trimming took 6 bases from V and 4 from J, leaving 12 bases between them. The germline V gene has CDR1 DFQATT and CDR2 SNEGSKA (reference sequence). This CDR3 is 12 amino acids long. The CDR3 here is CSARLTGETQYF. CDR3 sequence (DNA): TGCAGTGCCAGACTAACGGGAGAGACCCAGTACTTC.

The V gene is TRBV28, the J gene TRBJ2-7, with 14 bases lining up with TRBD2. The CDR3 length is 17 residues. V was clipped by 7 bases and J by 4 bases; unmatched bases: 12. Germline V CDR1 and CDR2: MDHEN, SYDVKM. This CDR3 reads CASIRGGLAGGIYEQYF. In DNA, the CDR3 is TGTGCCAGCATTCGGGGTGGACTAGCGGGGGGAATATACGAGCAGTACTTC.

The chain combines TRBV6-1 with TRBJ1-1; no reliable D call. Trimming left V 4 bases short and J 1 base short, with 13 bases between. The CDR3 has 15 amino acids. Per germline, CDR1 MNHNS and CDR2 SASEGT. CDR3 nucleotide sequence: TGTGCCAGCAGTGTTTCGATGGCAAAGAACACTGAAGCTTTCTTT. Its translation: CASSVSMAKNTEAFF.

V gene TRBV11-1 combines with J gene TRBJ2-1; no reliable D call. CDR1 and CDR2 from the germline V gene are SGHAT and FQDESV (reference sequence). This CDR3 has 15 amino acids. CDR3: CVSSLERTTCNEQFF. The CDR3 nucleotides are TGTGTCAGTAGCTTAGAGAGGACGACCTGCAATGAGCAGTTCTTC.

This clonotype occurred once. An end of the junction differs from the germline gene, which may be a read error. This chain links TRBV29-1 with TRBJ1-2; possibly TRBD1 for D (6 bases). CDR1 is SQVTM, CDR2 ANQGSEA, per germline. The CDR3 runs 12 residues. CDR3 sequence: CGVAQGDCGYTF. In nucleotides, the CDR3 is TGCGGCGTCGCACAGGGCGACTGTGGCTACACCTTC.

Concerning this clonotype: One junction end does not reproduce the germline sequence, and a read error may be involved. The CDR3 DNA reads TGTGCCAGCAGTGAAAGGGACAACCACACCTACGAGCAGCACTTC. Amino acids: CASSERDNHTYEQHF. The chain has TRBV6-1 and TRBJ2-7; perhaps TRBD1 as D (6 bases). This CDR3 is 15 amino acids long. Germline assignment: CDR1 MNHNS and CDR2 SASEGT.

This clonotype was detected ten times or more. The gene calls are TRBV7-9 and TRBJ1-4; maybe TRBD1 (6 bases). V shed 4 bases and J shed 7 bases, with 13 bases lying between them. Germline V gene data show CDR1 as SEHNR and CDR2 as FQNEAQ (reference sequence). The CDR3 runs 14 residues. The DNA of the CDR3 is TGTGCCAGCAGCTCGGGCAGGGGCCGTGAAAAACTGTTTTTT. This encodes CASSSGRGREKLFF.